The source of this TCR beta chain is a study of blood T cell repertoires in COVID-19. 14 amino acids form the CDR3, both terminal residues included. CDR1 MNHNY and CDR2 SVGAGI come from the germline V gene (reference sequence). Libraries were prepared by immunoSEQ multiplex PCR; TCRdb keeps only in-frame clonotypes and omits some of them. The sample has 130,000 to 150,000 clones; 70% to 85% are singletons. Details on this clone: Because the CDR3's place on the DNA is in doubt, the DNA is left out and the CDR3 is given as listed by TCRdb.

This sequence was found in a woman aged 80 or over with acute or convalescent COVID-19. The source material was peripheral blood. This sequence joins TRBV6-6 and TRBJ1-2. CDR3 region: CASSSSPGGEGYTF.